The rows below give T cell receptor beta chains drawn from one sample of a study of vaccination effects on CD4 cells after COVID-19. Here immunoSEQ multiplex PCR was the method, and the copy in TCRdb shows in-frame clones only, minus some. The sample has more than 30,000 clones; roughly two thirds are singletons. Their antigens remain unidentified. The specimen comprised CD4+ T cells from PBMCs cultured with HCoV-229E spike peptides, sampled before COVID-19 vaccination. All receptors derive from a human donor who received a COVID-19 vaccine. Each CDR3 is given with its conserved first and last residue. The D gene is left open where the match is weak. Clone size is shown for a subset of rows, as once, few, many or a class of expanded clone.

D gene | J gene | V gene | clone size | CDR3 protein | CDR3 DNA
NA | TRBJ1-2 | TRBV6-2/TRBV6-3 | few | CASSYLRGPGGYTF | TGTGCCAGCAGTTACTTGCGGGGCCCTGGGGGCTACACCTTC
TRBD1 | TRBJ2-7 | TRBV29-1 | NA | CSAGQVGEQYF | TGCAGCGCTGGACAGGTGGGCGAGCAGTACTTC
NA | TRBJ1-2 | TRBV6-6 | NA | CASSSRGGMVYGYTF | TGTGCCAGCAGTTCTCGCGGGGGGATGGTCTATGGCTACACCTTC
TRBD1 | TRBJ2-3 | TRBV19 | NA | CASRSAWTGSTDTQYF | TGTGCCAGCAGATCGGCCTGGACAGGGAGCACAGATACGCAGTATTTT
NA | TRBJ1-2 | TRBV5-1 | NA | CASSLEGGAAYGYTF | TGCGCCAGCAGCTTGGAAGGAGGGGCAGCATATGGCTACACCTTC
NA | TRBJ1-4 | TRBV7-2 | few | CASTLRKGEKLFF | TGTGCCAGCACCCTTAGGAAGGGTGAAAAACTGTTTTTT
TRBD1 | TRBJ1-4 | TRBV6-5 | NA | CATQRQGAEKLFF | TGTGCCACACAACGACAGGGGGCTGAAAAACTGTTTTTT
NA | TRBJ1-1 | TRBV7-2 | NA | CASSPRTNTEAFF | TGTGCCAGCAGCCCCCGGACGAACACTGAAGCTTTCTTT
NA | TRBJ2-1 | TRBV15 | NA | CATSRVGYNEQFF | TGTGCCACCAGCAGAGTGGGCTACAATGAGCAGTTCTTC
NA | TRBJ1-1 | TRBV7-9 | NA | CASSRTGATEAFF | TGTGCCAGCAGCCGGACGGGTGCCACTGAAGCTTTCTTT
TRBD2 | TRBJ2-3 | TRBV9 | NA | CASSPGGITDTQYF | TGTGCCAGCAGCCCGGGGGGAATCACAGATACGCAGTATTTT